The 10 T cell receptor beta chains presented below share a single source sample, sequenced in a study of human T cells and chemical hapten exposure. Documented time point: patch test 1, 2 weeks after DPC sensitization. Regarding treatment: therapeutic diphenylcyclopropenone sensitization with weekly scalp DPC. TCRdb independently ran MiXCR on the RACE reads; one entry per CDR3 protein. This sample has around 300,000 distinct CDR3 sequences, with roughly 6.9% found just once. Sequenced here: whole blood, sampled in connection with sensitization to the hapten diphenylcyclopropenone (DPC). The receptor source for this set is a woman under 30 with alopecia areata. Some clones in this sample may be carry-over from other donors' samples.

The sample holds a few counts of this clonotype. The chain links TRBV6-5 to TRBJ2-3; 7 bases fit TRBD1. Germline V CDR1 and CDR2: MNHEY, SVGAGI. V lost 8 bases to trimming and J lost 6 bases; unmatched junction nucleotides: 20. The CDR3 runs 17 residues. The CDR3 DNA sequence: TGTGCCAGCGCCAGATCTATTTACAGGGGCCGCTCGGATACGCAGTATTTT. It is translated as CASARSIYRGRSDTQYF.

This clonotype was seen a few times. The chain links TRBV7-2 to TRBJ1-6; no clear D. CDR3 length equals 12 residues. Trimming left V 11 bases short and J 4 bases short, with 9 bases between. Germline CDR1 SGHTA, CDR2 FQGNSA. In DNA, the CDR3 is TGTGCCGTCGGGCCATATAATTCACCCCTCCACTTT. This translates into CAVGPYNSPLHF.

The chain is built from TRBV5-1 and TRBJ1-5; D unclear. The CDR3 length is 14 residues. Germline V gene lookup returns CDR1 SGHRS and CDR2 YFSETQ. Trimming cost V 4 bases and J 2 bases, with 10 bases left between them. CDR3 loop: CASSLRSGNQPQHF. CDR3 bases: TGCGCCAGCAGCCTCCGGTCGGGCAATCAGCCCCAGCATTTT. The entire variable domain, with the rest obtained from reference TRBV5-1 and TRBJ1-5, is as follows: KAGVTQTPRYLIKTRGQQVTLSCSPISGHRSVSWYQQTPGQGLQFLFEYFSETQRNKGNFPGRFSGRQFSNSRSEMNVSTLELGDSALYLCASSLRSGNQPQHFGDGTRLSIL.

This clonotype appeared many times. The gene calls are TRBV5-5 and TRBJ2-3; D ambiguous. CDR3 length: 12 amino acids. Germline lookup yields CDR1 SGHKS and CDR2 YYEKEE (reference sequence). V dropped 5 bases and J dropped 4 bases, with 8 bases sitting between them. The CDR3 DNA follows: TGTGCCAGCAGAGGAGTCGCAGATACGCAGTATTTT. The encoded protein is CASRGVADTQYF.

J is TRBJ2-7 and V is TRBV3-1, with TRBD1 identical over 9 bases. Looked up from germline, CDR1 is LGHDT and CDR2 is YNNKEL (reference sequence). The CDR3 extends over 13 amino acids. Trimming cost V 3 bases and J 10 bases; bases outside gene matches: 7. CDR3 sequence: CASSQSDRGRQYF. CDR3 bases: TGTGCCAGCAGCCAGTCCGACAGGGGGAGACAGTACTTC.

Many counts were recorded for this clonotype. The chain carries TRBV5-1 and TRBJ2-6, with 8 bases matching TRBD1. The CDR3 contains 17 residues. CDR1 is SGHRS and CDR2 is YFSETQ in the germline V gene. The V segment lost 4 bases and the J segment 0 bases; nucleotides outside the gene matches: 6. CDR3 amino acids: CASSLDRVSSGANVLTF. The CDR3 DNA reads as TGCGCCAGCAGCCTGGACAGGGTTAGCTCTGGGGCCAACGTCCTGACTTTC. The variable domain in full, completed from reference TRBV5-1 and TRBJ2-6, reads KAGVTQTPRYLIKTRGQQVTLSCSPISGHRSVSWYQQTPGQGLQFLFEYFSETQRNKGNFPGRFSGRQFSNSRSEMNVSTLELGDSALYLCASSLDRVSSGANVLTFGAGSRLTVL.

The sample holds many counts of this clonotype. The chain combines TRBV6-2 or TRBV6-3 with TRBJ2-7; 7 bases line up with TRBD1. V lost 5 bases to trimming and J lost 4 bases; unmatched junction nucleotides: 11. Germline V gene data show CDR1 as MNHEY and CDR2 as SVGEGT. The CDR3 runs to 15 residues. This CDR3 reads CASSEAGTAAYEQYF. The CDR3 DNA sequence: TGTGCCAGCAGTGAGGCCGGGACAGCAGCATACGAGCAGTACTTC.

This clonotype was counted at least ten times. The chain uses TRBV12-3 or TRBV12-4 and TRBJ1-4; 8 bases are shared with TRBD1. This CDR3 has 15 amino acids. With 1 base clipped from V and 8 bases from J, the junction kept 6 bases outside the gene matches. CDR3 nucleotide sequence: TGTGCCAGCAGTTTAGTAGCAGGGGGCCTGGAAAAACTGTTTTTT. Its protein is CASSLVAGGLEKLFF.

Written as DNA, the CDR3 is TGCGCCAGCAGACGGGCCACCTCCCGGTCCGGGGAGCTGTTTTTT. Translated, it gives CASRRATSRSGELFF. The rearrangement uses TRBV5-1 and TRBJ2-2; D unclear. V was clipped by 5 bases and J by 6 bases, with 17 bases between them. The CDR3 consists of 15 residues. Per germline, CDR1 SGHRS and CDR2 YFSETQ.

The chain joins TRBV6-2 or TRBV6-3 to TRBJ1-1; D perhaps matches TRBD1 (5 bases). The CDR3 has 13 residues. V gave up 2 bases and J gave up 4 bases, with 8 bases separating them. Germline lookup yields CDR1 MNHEY and CDR2 SVGEGT. DNA for the CDR3: TGTGCCAGCAGTTACCAGGGAACCACTGAAGCTTTCTTT. Protein sequence: CASSYQGTTEAFF.